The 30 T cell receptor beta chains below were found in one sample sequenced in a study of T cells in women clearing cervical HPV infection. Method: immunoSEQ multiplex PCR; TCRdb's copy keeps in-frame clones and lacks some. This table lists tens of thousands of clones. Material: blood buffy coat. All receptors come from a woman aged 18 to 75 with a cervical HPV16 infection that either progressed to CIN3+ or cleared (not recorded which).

The covered CDR3 bases are TGTGCCAGCAGTTACAGATACAATAGCAATCAGCCC. It specifies CASSYRYNSNQP. The whole CDR3 protein reads CASSYRYNSNQPQHF. The genes are TRBV6-2 or TRBV6-3 and TRBJ1-5, with D hard to call. The read ends 3 residues shy of where the CDR3 ends; the end is completed using the germline J gene. CDR3 length: 15 residues. The V gene's germline CDR1 is MNHEY and CDR2 SVGEGT. Trimming took 2 bases from V and 0 from J, leaving 8 bases between them.

This CDR3 reads CASSLAQGFYEQYF. CDR3 DNA, as far as it was read: TGTGCCAGCAGCTTAGCACAGGGGTTCTACGAG. The chain has TRBV7-2 and TRBJ2-7; the match to TRBD1 covers 7 bases. The read finishes 3 residues shy of the CDR3 end, and the germline J gene is used to complete it. Germline-derived CDR1 and CDR2 are SGHTA and FQGNSA. There are 14 residues in the CDR3. Trimming at V came to 0 bases and at J to 3 bases, leaving 2 bases not matched to a gene.

The CDR3 protein is CASSPNPSPDTYTF. Incomplete CDR3 DNA: TGTGCCAGCTCACCTAATCCTAGTCCAGATACC. The chain recombines TRBV18 with TRBJ1-2; D remains unclear. The CDR3 extends 3 residues past the end of the read, so its final part is completed from the germline J gene. CDR1 and CDR2 (germline): KGHSH, LQKENI. The CDR3 runs to 14 residues.

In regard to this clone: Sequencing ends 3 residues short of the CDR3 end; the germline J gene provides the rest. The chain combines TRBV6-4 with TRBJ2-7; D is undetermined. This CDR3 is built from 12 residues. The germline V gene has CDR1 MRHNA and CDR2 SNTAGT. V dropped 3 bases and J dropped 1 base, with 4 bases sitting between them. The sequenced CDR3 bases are TGTGCCAGCAGTGAAAGGTCCTACGAG. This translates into CASSERSYE. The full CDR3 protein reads CASSERSYEQYF.

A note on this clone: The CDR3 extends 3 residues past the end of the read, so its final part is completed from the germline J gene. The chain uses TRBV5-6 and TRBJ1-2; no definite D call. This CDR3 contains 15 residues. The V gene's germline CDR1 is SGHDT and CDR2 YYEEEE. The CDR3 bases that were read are TGTGCCAGCAGCTTGCGCGGTAGCGGAGCCTACGAG. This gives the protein CASSLRGSGAYE. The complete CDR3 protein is CASSLRGSGAYEYTF.

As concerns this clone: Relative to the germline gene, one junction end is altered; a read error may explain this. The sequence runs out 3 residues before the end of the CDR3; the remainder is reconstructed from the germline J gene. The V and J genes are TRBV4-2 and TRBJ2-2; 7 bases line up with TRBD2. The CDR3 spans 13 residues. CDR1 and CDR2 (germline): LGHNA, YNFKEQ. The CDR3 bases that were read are TGCGCCAGCAGCCAAGATCGGGGGGAAAAG. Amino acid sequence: CASSQDRGEK. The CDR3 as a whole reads CASSQDRGEKLFF.

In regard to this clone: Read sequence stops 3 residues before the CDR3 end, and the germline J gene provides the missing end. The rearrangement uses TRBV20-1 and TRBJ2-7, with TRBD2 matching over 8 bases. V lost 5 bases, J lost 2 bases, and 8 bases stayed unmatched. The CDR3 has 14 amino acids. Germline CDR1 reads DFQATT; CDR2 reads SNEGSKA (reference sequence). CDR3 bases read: TGCAGTGCTTTATTAGCGGGATTAGCCTACGAG. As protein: CSALLAGLAYE. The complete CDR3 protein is CSALLAGLAYEQYF.

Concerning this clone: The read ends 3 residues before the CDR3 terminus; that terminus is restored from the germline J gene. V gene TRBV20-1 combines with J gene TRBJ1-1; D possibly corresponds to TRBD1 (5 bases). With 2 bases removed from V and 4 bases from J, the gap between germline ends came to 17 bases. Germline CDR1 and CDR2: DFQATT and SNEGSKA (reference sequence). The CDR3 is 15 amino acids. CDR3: CSARNSPGLITEAFF. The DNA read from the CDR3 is TGCAGTGCTAGAAATAGCCCGGGACTTATCACTGAA.

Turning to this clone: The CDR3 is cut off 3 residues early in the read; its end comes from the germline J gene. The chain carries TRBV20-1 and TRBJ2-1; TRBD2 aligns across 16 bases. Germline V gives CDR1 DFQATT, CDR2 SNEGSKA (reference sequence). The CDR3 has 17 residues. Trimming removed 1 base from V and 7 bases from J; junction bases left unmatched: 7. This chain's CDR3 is CSARGDGTSGRANEQFF. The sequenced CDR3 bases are TGCAGTGCTAGAGGTGACGGGACTAGCGGGAGGGCGAATGAG.

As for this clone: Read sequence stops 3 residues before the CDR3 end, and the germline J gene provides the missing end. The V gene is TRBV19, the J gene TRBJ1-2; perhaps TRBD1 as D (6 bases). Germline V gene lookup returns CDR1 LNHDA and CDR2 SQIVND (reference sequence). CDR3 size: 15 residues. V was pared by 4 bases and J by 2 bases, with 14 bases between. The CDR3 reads CASSRYRTANYGYTF. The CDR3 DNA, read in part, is TGTGCCAGTAGTAGATACCGGACAGCAAACTATGGC.

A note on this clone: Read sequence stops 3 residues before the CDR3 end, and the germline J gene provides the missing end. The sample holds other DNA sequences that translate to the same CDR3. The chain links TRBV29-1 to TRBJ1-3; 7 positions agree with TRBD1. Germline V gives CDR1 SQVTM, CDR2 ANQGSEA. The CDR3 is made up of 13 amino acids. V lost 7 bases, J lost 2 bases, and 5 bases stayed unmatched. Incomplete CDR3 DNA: TGCAGCGCCAGACAGGGTCCTGGAAACACC. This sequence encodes CSARQGPGNT. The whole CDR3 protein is CSARQGPGNTIYF.

The chain's CDR3 is CASRRDRGTETQYF. The sequenced part of the CDR3 DNA is TGTGCCAGTAGGCGGGACAGGGGGACGGAGACG. The V gene is TRBV19, the J gene TRBJ2-3; 11 bases align to TRBD1. The sequenced fragment ends 3 residues before the CDR3 boundary, so the rest is inferred from the germline J gene. CDR3 length: 14 amino acids. The germline gives CDR1 LNHDA, CDR2 SQIVND (reference sequence). Complete variable domain (other parts from reference TRBV19 and TRBJ2-3): DGGITQSPKYLFRKEGQNVTLSCEQNLNHDAMYWYRQDPGQGLRLIYYSQIVNDFQKGDIAEGYSVSREKKESFPLTVTSAQKNPTAFYLCASRRDRGTETQYFGPGTRLTVL.

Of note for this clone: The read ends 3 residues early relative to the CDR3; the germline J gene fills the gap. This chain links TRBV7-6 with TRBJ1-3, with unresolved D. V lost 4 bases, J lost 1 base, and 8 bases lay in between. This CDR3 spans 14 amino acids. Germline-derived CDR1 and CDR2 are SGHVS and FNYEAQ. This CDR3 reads CASSSLGSGNTIYF. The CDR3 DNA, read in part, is TGTGCCAGCAGCTCCCTAGGATCTGGAAACACC.

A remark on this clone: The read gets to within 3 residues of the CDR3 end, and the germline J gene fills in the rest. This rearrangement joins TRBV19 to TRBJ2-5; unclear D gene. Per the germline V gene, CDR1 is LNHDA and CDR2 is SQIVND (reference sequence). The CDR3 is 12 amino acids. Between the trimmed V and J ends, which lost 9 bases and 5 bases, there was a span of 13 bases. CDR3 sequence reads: CASRIPGETQYF. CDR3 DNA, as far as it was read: TGTGCCAGCCGTATCCCCGGGGAGACC.

The sequenced CDR3 bases are TGTGCCAGTAGTCTTAGACAGGGGGCGAACAATGAG. Translation: CASSLRQGANNE. The entire CDR3 protein is CASSLRQGANNEQFF. The chain links TRBV19 to TRBJ2-1; 10 nucleotides match TRBD1. The read terminates 3 residues ahead of where the CDR3 ends, so the germline J gene completes it. V lost 5 bases, J lost 5 bases, and 6 bases stayed unmatched. The CDR3 is 15 residues long. In germline, CDR1 is LNHDA, CDR2 SQIVND (reference sequence).

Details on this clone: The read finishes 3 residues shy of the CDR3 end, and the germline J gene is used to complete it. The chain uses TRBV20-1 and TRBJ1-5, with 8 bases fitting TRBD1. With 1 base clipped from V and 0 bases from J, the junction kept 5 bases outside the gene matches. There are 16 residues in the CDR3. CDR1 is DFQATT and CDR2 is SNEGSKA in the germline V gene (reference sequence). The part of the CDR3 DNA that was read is TGCAGTGCTAGAGGCAGGGACAGGTATAGCAATCAGCCC. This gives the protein CSARGRDRYSNQP. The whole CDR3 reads CSARGRDRYSNQPQHF.

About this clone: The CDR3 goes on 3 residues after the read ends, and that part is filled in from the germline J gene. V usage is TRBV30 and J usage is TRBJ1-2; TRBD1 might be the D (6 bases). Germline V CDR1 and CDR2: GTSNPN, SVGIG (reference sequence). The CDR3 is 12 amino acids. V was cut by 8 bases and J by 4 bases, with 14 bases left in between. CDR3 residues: CARWGGPYGYTF. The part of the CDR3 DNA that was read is TGTGCCCGTTGGGGGGGCCCCTATGGC.

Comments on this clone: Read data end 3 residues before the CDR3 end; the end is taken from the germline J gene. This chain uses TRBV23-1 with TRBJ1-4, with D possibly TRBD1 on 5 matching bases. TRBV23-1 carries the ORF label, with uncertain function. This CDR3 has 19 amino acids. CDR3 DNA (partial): TGCGCCAGCAGTCAATCGGGTAGCGGGAGGGTCTCTGGGGCCAACGTA. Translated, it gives CASSQSGSGRVSGANV. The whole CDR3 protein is CASSQSGSGRVSGANVLFF.

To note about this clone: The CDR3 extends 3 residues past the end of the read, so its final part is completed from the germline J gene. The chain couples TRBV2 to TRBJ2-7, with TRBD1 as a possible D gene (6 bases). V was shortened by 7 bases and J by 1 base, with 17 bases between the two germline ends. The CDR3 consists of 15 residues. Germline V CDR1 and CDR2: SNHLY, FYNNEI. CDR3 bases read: TGTGCCAGCAAGACAGGTCCCCTGATTTCCTACGAG. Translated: CASKTGPLISYE. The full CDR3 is CASKTGPLISYEQYF.

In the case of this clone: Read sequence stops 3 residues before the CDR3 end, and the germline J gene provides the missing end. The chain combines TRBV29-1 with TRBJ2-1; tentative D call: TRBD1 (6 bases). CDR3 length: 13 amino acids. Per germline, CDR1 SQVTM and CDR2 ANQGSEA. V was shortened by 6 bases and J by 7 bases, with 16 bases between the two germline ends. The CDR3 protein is CSVNRVGGNEQFF. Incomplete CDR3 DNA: TGCAGCGTGAACAGGGTTGGTGGAAATGAG.

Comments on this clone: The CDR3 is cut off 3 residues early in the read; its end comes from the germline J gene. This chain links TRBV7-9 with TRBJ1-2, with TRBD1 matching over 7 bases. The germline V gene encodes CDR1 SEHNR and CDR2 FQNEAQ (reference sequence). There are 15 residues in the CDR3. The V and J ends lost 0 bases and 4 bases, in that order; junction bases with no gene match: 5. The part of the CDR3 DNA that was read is TGTGCCAGCAGCTTAGCGAGTACAGGGGTCTATGGC. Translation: CASSLASTGVYG. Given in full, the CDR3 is CASSLASTGVYGYTF.

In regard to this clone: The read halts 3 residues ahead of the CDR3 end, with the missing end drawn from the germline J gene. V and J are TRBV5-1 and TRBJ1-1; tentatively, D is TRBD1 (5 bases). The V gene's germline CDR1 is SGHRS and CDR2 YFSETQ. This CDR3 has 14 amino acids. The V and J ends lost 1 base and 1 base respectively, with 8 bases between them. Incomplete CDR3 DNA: TGCGCCAGCAGCTTGCTTGACAGGAACACTGAA. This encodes CASSLLDRNTE. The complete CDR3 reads CASSLLDRNTEAFF.

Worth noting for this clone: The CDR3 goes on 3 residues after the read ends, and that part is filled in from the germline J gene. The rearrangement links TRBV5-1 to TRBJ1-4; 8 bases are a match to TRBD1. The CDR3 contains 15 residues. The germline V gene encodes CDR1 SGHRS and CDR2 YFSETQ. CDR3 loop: CASNSGGSGANVLFF. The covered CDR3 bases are TGCGCCAGCAACTCAGGGGGCTCTGGGGCCAACGTA.

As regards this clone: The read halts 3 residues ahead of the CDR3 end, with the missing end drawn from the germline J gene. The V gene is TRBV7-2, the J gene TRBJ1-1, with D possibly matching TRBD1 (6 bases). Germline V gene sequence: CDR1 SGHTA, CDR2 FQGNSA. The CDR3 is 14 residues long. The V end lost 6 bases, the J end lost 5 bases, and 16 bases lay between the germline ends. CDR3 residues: CASRYQGFETEAFF. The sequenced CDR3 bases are TGTGCCAGCAGGTACCAGGGGTTCGAAACTGAA.

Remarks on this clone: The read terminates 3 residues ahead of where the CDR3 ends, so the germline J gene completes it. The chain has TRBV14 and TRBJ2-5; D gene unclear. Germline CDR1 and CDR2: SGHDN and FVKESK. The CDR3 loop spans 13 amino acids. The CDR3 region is CASSQMHSDTQYF. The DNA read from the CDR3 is TGTGCCAGCAGCCAAATGCATTCAGATACC.

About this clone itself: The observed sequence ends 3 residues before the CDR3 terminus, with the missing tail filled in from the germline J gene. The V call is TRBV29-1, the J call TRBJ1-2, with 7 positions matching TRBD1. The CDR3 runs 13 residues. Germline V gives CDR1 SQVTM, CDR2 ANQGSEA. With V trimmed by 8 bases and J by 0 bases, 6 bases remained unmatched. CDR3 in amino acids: CSMRDSSNYGYTF. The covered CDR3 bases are TGCAGCATGCGGGACAGCTCTAACTATGGC. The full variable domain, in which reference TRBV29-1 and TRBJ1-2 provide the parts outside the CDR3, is SAVISQKPSRDICQRGTSLTIQCQVDSQVTMMFWYRQQPGQSLTLIATANQGSEATYESGFVIDKFPISRPNLTFSTLTVSNMSPEDSSIYLCSMRDSSNYGYTFGSGTRLTVV.

The DNA read from the CDR3 is TGTGCCAGCAGTTTTGCGACTGACAATGAG. It specifies CASSFATDNE. The entire CDR3 protein is CASSFATDNEQFF. This chain uses TRBV27 with TRBJ2-1; D remains unclear. The observed sequence ends 3 residues before the CDR3 terminus, with the missing tail filled in from the germline J gene. This CDR3 has 13 amino acids. V lost 3 bases, J lost 5 bases, and 8 bases lay in between. The germline V gene encodes CDR1 MNHEY and CDR2 SMNVEV (reference sequence).

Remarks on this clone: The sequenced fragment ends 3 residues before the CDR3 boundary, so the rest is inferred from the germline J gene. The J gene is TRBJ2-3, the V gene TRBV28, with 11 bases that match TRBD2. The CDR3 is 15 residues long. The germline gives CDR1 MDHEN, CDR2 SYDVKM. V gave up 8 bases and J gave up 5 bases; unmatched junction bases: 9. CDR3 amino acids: CASGLRLAGGDTQYF. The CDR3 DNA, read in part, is TGTGCCAGCGGGTTGAGGCTAGCGGGGGGAGATACG.

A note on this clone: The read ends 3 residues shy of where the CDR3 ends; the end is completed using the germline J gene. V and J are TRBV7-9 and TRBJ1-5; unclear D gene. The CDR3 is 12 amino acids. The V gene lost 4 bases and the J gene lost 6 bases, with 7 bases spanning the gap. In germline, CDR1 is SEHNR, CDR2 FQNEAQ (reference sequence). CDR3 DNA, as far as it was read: TGTGCCAGCAGCTCCGTGGCTCAGCCC. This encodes CASSSVAQP. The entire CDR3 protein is CASSSVAQPQHF.

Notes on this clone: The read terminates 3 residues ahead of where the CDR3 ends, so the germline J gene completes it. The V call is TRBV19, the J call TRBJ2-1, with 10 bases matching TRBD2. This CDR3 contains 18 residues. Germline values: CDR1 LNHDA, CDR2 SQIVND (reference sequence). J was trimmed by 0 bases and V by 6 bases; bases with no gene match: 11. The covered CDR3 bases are TGTGCCAGTAGCCTAGGAACTAGCGGGGCGAGCTCCTACAATGAG. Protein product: CASSLGTSGASSYNE. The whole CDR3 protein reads CASSLGTSGASSYNEQFF.